Listed below are T cell receptor beta chains from one sample, sequenced in a study of T cell repertoires in cytomegalovirus infection. TCRdb reprocessed the reads via MiXCR and lists one record per CDR3 protein. The sample has about 740,000 distinct CDR3 sequences; roughly a third are singletons. Sample: PBMCs. The receptors derive from a human donor in good health (CMV status not recorded). Some clones in this sample may be carry-over from other donors' samples. Each CDR3 is given with its conserved first and last residue. A D gene is named only where the DNA matches it firmly.

D gene	J gene	V gene	CDR3 protein
TRBD1	TRBJ2-6	TRBV2	CASSEGTGVFSGANVLTF
TRBD2	TRBJ2-7	TRBV28	CASSLSSGGDHEQYF
TRBD1	TRBJ1-1	TRBV19	CASSIGQGNTEAFF
-	TRBJ2-7	TRBV19	CASSSTVNYEQYF
-	TRBJ1-5	TRBV25-1	CASSESDYSNQPQHF
TRBD2	TRBJ2-5	TRBV4-1	CASSQRSSGGAMGETQYF
TRBD2	TRBJ2-1	TRBV28	CASSSPQRGGNEQFF
TRBD1	TRBJ1-2	TRBV6-8	CASSSGTGVGYTF
TRBD2	TRBJ2-1	TRBV6-1	CASSAPSGSFYNEQFF
-	TRBJ2-7	TRBV19	CASNYDGGEQYF
TRBD1	TRBJ1-2	TRBV7-2	CASSLDMTGGDGYTF
-	TRBJ2-7	TRBV7-2	CASSSTGGDEQYF
-	TRBJ2-2	TRBV7-2	CASSLVRATDTGELFF
-	TRBJ1-1	TRBV4-1	CASRNTDREAFF
-	TRBJ2-7	TRBV5-6	CASSLEGGGLTYEQYF
-	TRBJ2-2	TRBV7-9	CASSPPGGADTGELFF
TRBD1	TRBJ2-7	TRBV7-8	CASSPRRTGVGSYEQYF
-	TRBJ1-1	TRBV6-1	CASRLTENTEAFF
TRBD2	TRBJ2-5	TRBV4-1	CASSQEAGGKETQYF
-	TRBJ1-5	TRBV15	CATSKQGYQPQHF
-	TRBJ2-1	TRBV12-3/TRBV12-4	CGSSLVGQYNEQFF
TRBD2	TRBJ2-7	TRBV4-2	CASSQEIAGSYEQYF
-	TRBJ2-7	TRBV12-3/TRBV12-4	CANKIAGAKYEQYF
TRBD2	TRBJ2-2	TRBV10-3	CAISEQASGRVGELFF
-	TRBJ2-1	TRBV29-1	CSVEDRRTTIYNEQFF